A selection of T cell receptor beta chains follows, all from one sample in a study of prognosis after radiotherapy for stage I lung cancer. TCRdb fed the multiplex PCR reads into MiXCR, producing one record per CDR3 protein. The table shows just over 30,000 distinct CDR3 sequences, with about 33% occurring only once. This material consisted of PBMCs, taken before or after stereotactic body radiation therapy (not recorded which). All receptors derive from a donor of 50 years or more with non-small cell lung cancer. CDR3s include the opening cysteine and the closing phenylalanine or tryptophan. Each record gives: J gene, clone size, V gene, D gene, CDR3 protein, CDR3 DNA. D genes are given only for firm matches. A clone size is listed for some rows: how often the clone was seen (once, few, many), or a class if it is expanded.

TRBJ1-1	many	TRBV12-3/TRBV12-4	TRBD1	CASSLGQGGTEAFF	TGTGCCAGCAGTTTAGGTCAGGGGGGGACTGAAGCTTTCTTT
TRBJ2-3	many	TRBV12-3/TRBV12-4	NA	CASTGLPSTDTQYF	TGTGCCAGCACCGGACTTCCTAGCACAGATACGCAGTATTTT
TRBJ2-1	NA	TRBV11-1	NA	CASSLGPNNEQFF	TGTGCCAGCAGCTTAGGGCCGAACAATGAGCAGTTCTTC
TRBJ2-7	many	TRBV12-3/TRBV12-4	TRBD1	CASRMVGTDSYEQYF	TGTGCCAGCAGAATGGTGGGGACAGACTCCTACGAGCAGTACTTC
TRBJ1-2	NA	TRBV9	NA	CASSLGIVYGYTF	TGTGCCAGCAGCTTAGGAATAGTGTATGGCTACACCTTC
TRBJ2-5	NA	TRBV5-1	NA	CASTPVGQETQYF	TGCGCCAGCACCCCGGTTGGCCAAGAGACCCAGTACTTC
TRBJ2-2	many	TRBV29-1	TRBD2	CSVVDRASGSFGELFF	TGCAGCGTTGTGGACAGGGCTAGCGGGAGTTTCGGGGAGCTGTTTTTT
TRBJ1-5	NA	TRBV20-1	NA	CSASRAGGRLDNQPQHF	TGCAGTGCCAGTCGAGCTGGGGGACGGCTAGACAATCAGCCCCAGCATTTT
TRBJ2-7	many	TRBV4-2	NA	CASSQEASGTLAEQYF	TGTGCCAGCAGCCAGGAAGCGTCCGGGACCCTCGCCGAGCAGTACTTC
TRBJ1-1	many	TRBV7-9	TRBD1	CASSLVTGQGSTEAFF	TGTGCCAGCAGCTTGGTAACCGGACAGGGTAGCACTGAAGCTTTCTTT
TRBJ2-3	many	TRBV20-1	TRBD2	CSAQTLAGVLDTQYF	TGCAGTGCACAGACCCTAGCGGGAGTACTAGATACGCAGTATTTT
TRBJ1-5	NA	TRBV6-5	NA	CASSYSRGASQPQHF	TGTGCCAGCAGTTACTCGAGGGGGGCAAGTCAGCCCCAGCATTTT
TRBJ2-2	many	TRBV19	TRBD1	CASSIVTHTVHPRGRGRSGELFF	TGTGCCAGTAGTATAGTTACCCACACCGTCCACCCTAGGGGCAGGGGGCGATCCGGGGAGCTGTTTTTT
TRBJ1-6	many	TRBV20-1	TRBD1	CSATQGAGNSPLHF	TGCAGTGCTACTCAGGGGGCTGGAAATTCACCCCTCCACTTT
TRBJ1-2	many	TRBV3-1	TRBD1	CASSQGDRARGYTF	TGTGCCAGCAGCCAAGGGGACAGGGCTCGGGGCTACACCTTC
TRBJ1-2	many	TRBV3-1	NA	CASSQDGTSTQLRGYTF	TGTGCCAGCAGCCAAGATGGGACGTCAACACAGCTCCGGGGCTACACCTTC
TRBJ2-5	NA	TRBV20-1	TRBD2	CSARVAGGPGETQYF	TGCAGTGCTAGAGTAGCGGGAGGGCCAGGAGAGACCCAGTACTTC
TRBJ2-1	many	TRBV7-9	TRBD2	CASSFPGTSGRGEQFF	TGTGCCAGCAGCTTTCCCGGGACTAGCGGGAGGGGTGAGCAGTTCTTC
TRBJ2-7	many	TRBV3-1	TRBD2	CASSLLLAGEYEQYF	TGTGCCAGCAGCCTACTTCTAGCGGGAGAGTACGAGCAGTACTTC
TRBJ2-7	many	TRBV29-1	NA	CSALGQGPHEQYF	TGCAGCGCCCTGGGGCAGGGCCCCCACGAGCAGTACTTC
TRBJ2-1	many	TRBV24-1	TRBD1	CATSDSPTGSLGNEQFF	TGTGCCACCAGTGATTCACCGACAGGGAGTCTTGGCAATGAGCAGTTCTTC
TRBJ2-1	NA	TRBV11-3	TRBD1	CASSLGQGDEQFF	TGTGCCAGCAGCTTAGGACAGGGCGATGAGCAGTTCTTC
TRBJ2-5	many	TRBV7-9	TRBD1	CASTRPGQVGAQYF	TGTGCCAGCACCCGGCCGGGACAGGTCGGGGCCCAGTACTTC
TRBJ2-1	many	TRBV6-1	TRBD2	CASIPAGGGDEQFF	TGTGCCAGCATCCCGGCGGGAGGGGGAGATGAGCAGTTCTTC
TRBJ2-7	many	TRBV9	TRBD2	CASSPNVASGSYEQYF	TGTGCCAGCAGCCCCAACGTGGCTAGCGGGAGCTACGAGCAGTACTTC
TRBJ2-7	many	TRBV20-1	TRBD1	CSAIDLRPGQGDYEQYF	TGCAGTGCTATAGATTTACGCCCCGGACAGGGGGACTACGAGCAGTACTTC
TRBJ2-7	medium-sized	TRBV19	NA	CASSVGPLEVNEQYF	TGTGCCAGTAGTGTTGGTCCCCTGGAGGTCAACGAGCAGTACTTC
TRBJ2-1	many	TRBV2	NA	CASSDYLDEQFF	TGTGCCAGCAGTGATTACCTCGATGAGCAGTTCTTC
TRBJ2-1	many	TRBV11-2	TRBD2	CASSLTSGAYNEQFF	TGTGCCAGCAGCTTAACTAGCGGGGCTTACAATGAGCAGTTCTTC
TRBJ2-2	many	TRBV4-2	TRBD1	CASSQRQGTTGELFF	TGTGCCAGCAGCCAGAGACAGGGGACCACCGGGGAGCTGTTTTTT
TRBJ1-2	many	TRBV3-1	NA	CASSQGGVRYGYTF	TGTGCCAGCAGCCAAGGGGGGGTTCGCTATGGCTACACCTTC
TRBJ1-2	many	TRBV28	NA	CASSYPRGYGYTF	TGTGCCAGCAGTTATCCCCGAGGCTATGGCTACACCTTC
TRBJ2-5	many	TRBV7-9	NA	CASSRTYPGGETQYF	TGTGCCAGCAGCCGCACGTACCCGGGCGGGGAGACCCAGTACTTC
TRBJ2-1	medium-sized	TRBV5-1	TRBD2	CASSRGRDRGNEQFF	TGCGCCAGCAGCCGAGGGAGGGATCGGGGGAATGAGCAGTTCTTC
TRBJ2-5	few	TRBV4-2	TRBD1	CASSQDLGQGRGTQYF	TGTGCCAGCAGCCAAGACTTGGGACAGGGCCGAGGGACCCAGTACTTC
TRBJ2-1	many	TRBV12-3/TRBV12-4	TRBD2	CASTPGLAGTNEQFF	TGTGCCAGCACCCCGGGACTAGCGGGTACGAATGAGCAGTTCTTC
TRBJ1-3	many	TRBV2	NA	CASSDRGSGNTIYF	TGTGCCAGCAGTGATCGGGGTTCTGGAAACACCATATATTTT
TRBJ1-1	many	TRBV29-1	TRBD1	CSVDRDRGPAFF	TGCAGCGTTGACCGGGACAGGGGGCCGGCTTTCTTT
TRBJ2-1	NA	TRBV6-5	TRBD2	CASSYSLPSTSVLPYNEQFF	TGTGCCAGCAGTTACTCGCTCCCCTCTACTAGCGTGTTGCCCTACAATGAGCAGTTCTTC
TRBJ2-7	NA	TRBV6-1	NA	CASSELGTWGPYEHYF	TGTGCCAGCAGTGAACTCGGGACATGGGGTCCCTACGAGCATTACTTC
TRBJ2-3	NA	TRBV2	NA	CASSETGSSADTQYF	TGTGCCAGCAGTGAAACCGGGAGTTCCGCAGATACGCAGTATTTT